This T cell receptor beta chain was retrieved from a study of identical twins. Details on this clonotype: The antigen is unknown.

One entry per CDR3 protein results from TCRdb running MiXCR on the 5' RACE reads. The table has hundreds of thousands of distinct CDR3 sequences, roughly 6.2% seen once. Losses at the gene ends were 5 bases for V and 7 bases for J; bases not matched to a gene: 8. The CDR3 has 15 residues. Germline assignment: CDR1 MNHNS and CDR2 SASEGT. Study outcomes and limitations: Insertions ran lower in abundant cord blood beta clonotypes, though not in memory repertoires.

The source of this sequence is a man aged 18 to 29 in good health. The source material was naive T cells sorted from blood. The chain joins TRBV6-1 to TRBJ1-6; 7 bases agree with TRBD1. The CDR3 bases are TGTGCCAGCAGTATGGAGGGGGCCCGGAATTCACCCCTCCACTTT. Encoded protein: CASSMEGARNSPLHF.